One and the same sample provided the 10 T cell receptor beta chains below, sequenced in a study of PD-1 blockade in classical Hodgkin lymphoma (TCRdb year 2020). This specimen's time point label, per the study, means: cycle 4 day 1 (C4D1), after 5 to 7 weeks of nivolumab. All trial patients had relapsed after autologous stem cell transplantation, with cohorts A, B and C differing in prior brentuximab vedotin exposure. The library relied on the immunoSEQ multiplex PCR assay. TCRdb's version of the immuneACCESS table is confined to in-frame rearrangements and falls short of the full clone set. An unresolved V gene accounts for under half of the shortfall where checked; the remainder is of unknown origin. This sample has fewer than 35,000 clones in its table, and roughly four fifths of those were observed once. The ten largest clonotypes hold about 18% of the sample. The material was peripheral blood mononuclear cells (PBMCs), obtained before the fourth cycle of nivolumab. The source is a human donor with classical Hodgkin lymphoma.

The chain employs TRBV18 and TRBJ2-7; D unresolved. The CDR3 runs 13 residues. V was shortened by 2 bases and J by 2 bases, with 7 bases between the two germline ends. CDR1 is KGHSH, CDR2 LQKENI, per germline. The CDR3: CASSPSGAYEQYF. The CDR3 DNA follows: TGTGCCAGCTCACCATCCGGAGCCTACGAGCAGTACTTC.

In this sample, this clone turned up once. This chain connects TRBV4-3 to TRBJ1-5, with TRBD1 as a possible D gene (6 bases). V was clipped by 0 bases and J by 2 bases, with 8 bases between them. CDR1 and CDR2 from the germline V gene are LGHNA and YSLEER. The CDR3 totals 15 residues. The chain's CDR3 is CASSQDHRGNQPQHF. The CDR3 DNA reads TGCGCCAGCAGCCAAGATCACAGGGGCAATCAGCCCCAGCATTTT.

The chain employs TRBV18 and TRBJ2-2; D is possibly TRBD1 (6 bases). The CDR3 covers 15 residues. Looked up from germline, CDR1 is KGHSH and CDR2 is LQKENI. V lost 3 bases and J lost 4, with 12 bases in between. CDR3 in DNA: TGTGCCAGCTCACCTCAAACACAGGGCACCGGGGAGCTGTTTTTT. Amino acids: CASSPQTQGTGELFF.

This clone came up a few times. This rearrangement joins TRBV7-9 to TRBJ1-6; the D is unclear. V lost 8 bases, J lost 0 bases, and 8 bases lay in between. CDR1 SEHNR and CDR2 FQNEAQ come from the germline V gene (reference sequence). The CDR3 length is 14 residues. CDR3: CASGVSSYNSPLHF. The CDR3 nucleotides are TGTGCCAGCGGGGTGAGCTCCTATAATTCACCCCTCCACTTT.

The chain carries TRBV6-5 and TRBJ2-7, with D possibly TRBD2 on 6 matching bases. This CDR3 has 15 residues. With 0 bases removed from V and 7 bases from J, the gap between germline ends came to 16 bases. Germline assignment: CDR1 MNHEY and CDR2 SVGAGI. Here the CDR3 DNA reads TGTGCCAGCAGTTACTCGAGAGGCGGCCGGGGGGAGCAGTACTTC. Protein: CASSYSRGGRGEQYF.

This clone was recorded only once. V and J are TRBV5-1 and TRBJ2-1, with 9 nucleotides matching TRBD1. Trimming at V came to 5 bases and at J to 2 bases, leaving 8 bases not matched to a gene. The length of the CDR3 is 16 residues. The V gene's germline CDR1 is SGHRS and CDR2 YFSETQ. CDR3 DNA sequence: TGCGCCAGCAGTAGGACAGGGGCGCCTCCCTACAATGAGCAGTTCTTC. This sequence encodes CASSRTGAPPYNEQFF.

The V and J genes are TRBV6-4 and TRBJ1-1; D is ambiguous. Germline V gene sequence: CDR1 MRHNA, CDR2 SNTAGT. Trimming cost V 0 bases and J 1 base, with 3 bases left between them. CDR3 length equals 13 residues. Written as DNA, the CDR3 is TGTGCCAGCAGTGACTCACAGAACACTGAAGCTTTCTTT. It codes for CASSDSQNTEAFF.

The chain carries TRBV28 and TRBJ2-2; 7 nucleotides line up with TRBD1. The CDR3 covers 17 residues. V lost 0 bases, J lost 2 bases, and 6 bases stayed unmatched. Per the germline V gene, CDR1 is MDHEN and CDR2 is SYDVKM. CDR3 nucleotides: TGTGCCAGCAGTTTATGGACCGGGACAGCTAACACCGGGGAGCTGTTTTTT. Protein product: CASSLWTGTANTGELFF.

The V and J genes are TRBV9 and TRBJ2-2; 11 nucleotides align to TRBD2. V lost 0 bases to trimming and J lost 8 bases; unmatched junction nucleotides: 3. The CDR3 length is 15 residues. Germline CDR1 SGDLS, CDR2 YYNGEE. In DNA, the CDR3 is TGTGCCAGCAGCGTAGTAGCGGGGGGGCAAGGGGAGCTGTTTTTT. Its translation: CASSVVAGGQGELFF.

The V call is TRBV5-1, the J call TRBJ2-5; D is tentatively TRBD1 or TRBD2 (5 bases each). CDR3 length: 15 residues. V was pared by 4 bases and J by 5 bases, with 18 bases between. Germline values: CDR1 SGHRS, CDR2 YFSETQ. CDR3 amino acids: CASSPPRGRRETQYF. The CDR3 coding sequence is TGCGCCAGCAGCCCCCCCCGGGGCCGGAGGGAGACCCAGTACTTC. The full variable domain, with the rest looked up from reference TRBV5-1 and TRBJ2-5, is KAGVTQTPRYLIKTRGQQVTLSCSPISGHRSVSWYQQTPGQGLQFLFEYFSETQRNKGNFPGRFSGRQFSNSRSEMNVSTLELGDSALYLCASSPPRGRRETQYFGPGTRLLVL.